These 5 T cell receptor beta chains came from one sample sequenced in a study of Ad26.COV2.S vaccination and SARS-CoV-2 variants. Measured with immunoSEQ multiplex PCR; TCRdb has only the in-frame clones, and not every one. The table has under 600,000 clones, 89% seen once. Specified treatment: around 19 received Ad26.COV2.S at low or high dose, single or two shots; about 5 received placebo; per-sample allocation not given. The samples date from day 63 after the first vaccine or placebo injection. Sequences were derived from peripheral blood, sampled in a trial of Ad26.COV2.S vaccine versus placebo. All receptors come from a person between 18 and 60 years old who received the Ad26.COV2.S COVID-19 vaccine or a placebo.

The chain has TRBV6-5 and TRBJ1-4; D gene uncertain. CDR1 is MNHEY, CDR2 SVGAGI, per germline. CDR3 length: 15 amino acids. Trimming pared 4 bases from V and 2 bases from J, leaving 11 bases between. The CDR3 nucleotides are TGTGCCAGCAGTTCCAACGGTCGTACTAATGAAAAACTGTTTTTT. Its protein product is CASSSNGRTNEKLFF.

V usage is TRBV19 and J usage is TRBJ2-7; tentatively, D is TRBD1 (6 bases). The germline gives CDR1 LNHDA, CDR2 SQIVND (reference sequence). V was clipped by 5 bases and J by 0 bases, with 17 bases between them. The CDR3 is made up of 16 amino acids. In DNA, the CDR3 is TGTGCCAGTAGTCCCCGGGACACCCGGTCCTCCTACGAGCAGTACTTC. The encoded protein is CASSPRDTRSSYEQYF. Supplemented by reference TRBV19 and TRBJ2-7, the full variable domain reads DGGITQSPKYLFRKEGQNVTLSCEQNLNHDAMYWYRQDPGQGLRLIYYSQIVNDFQKGDIAEGYSVSREKKESFPLTVTSAQKNPTAFYLCASSPRDTRSSYEQYFGPGTRLTVT.

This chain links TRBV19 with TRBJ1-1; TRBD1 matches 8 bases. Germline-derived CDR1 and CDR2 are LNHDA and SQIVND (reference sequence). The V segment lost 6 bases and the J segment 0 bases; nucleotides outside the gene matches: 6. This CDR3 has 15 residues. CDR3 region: CASSRTGLMNTEAFF. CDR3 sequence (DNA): TGTGCCAGTAGCCGGACAGGGCTAATGAACACTGAAGCTTTCTTT.

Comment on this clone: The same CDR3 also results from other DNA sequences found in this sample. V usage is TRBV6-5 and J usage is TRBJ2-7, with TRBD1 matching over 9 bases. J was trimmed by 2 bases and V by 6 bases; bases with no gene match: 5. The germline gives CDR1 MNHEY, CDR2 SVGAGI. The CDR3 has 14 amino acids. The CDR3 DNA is TGTGCCAGCAGGACCGGGACAGGGACCTACGAGCAGTACTTC. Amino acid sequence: CASRTGTGTYEQYF.

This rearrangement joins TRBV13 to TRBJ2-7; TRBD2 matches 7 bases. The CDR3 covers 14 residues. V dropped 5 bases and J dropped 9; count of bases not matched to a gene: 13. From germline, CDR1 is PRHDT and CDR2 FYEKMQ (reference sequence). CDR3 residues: CASSRGGVHRGQYF. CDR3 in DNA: TGTGCCAGCAGCCGCGGGGGTGTACATCGAGGGCAGTACTTC. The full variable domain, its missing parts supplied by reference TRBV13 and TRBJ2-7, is AAGVIQSPRHLIKEKRETATLKCYPIPRHDTVYWYQQGPGQDPQFLISFYEKMQSDKGSIPDRFSAQQFSDYHSELNMSSLELGDSALYFCASSRGGVHRGQYFGPGTRLTVT.